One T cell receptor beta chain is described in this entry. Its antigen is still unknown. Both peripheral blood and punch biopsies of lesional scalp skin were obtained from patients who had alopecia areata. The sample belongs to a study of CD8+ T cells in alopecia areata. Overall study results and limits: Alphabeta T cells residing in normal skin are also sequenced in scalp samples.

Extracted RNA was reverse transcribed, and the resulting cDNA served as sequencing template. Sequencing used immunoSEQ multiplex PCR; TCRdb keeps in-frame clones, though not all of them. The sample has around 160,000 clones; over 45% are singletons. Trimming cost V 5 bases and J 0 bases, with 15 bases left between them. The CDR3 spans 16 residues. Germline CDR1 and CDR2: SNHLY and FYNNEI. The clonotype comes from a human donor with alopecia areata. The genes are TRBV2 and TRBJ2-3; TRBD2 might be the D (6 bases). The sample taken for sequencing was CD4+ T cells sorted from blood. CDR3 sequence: CASSNPLAISTDTQYF. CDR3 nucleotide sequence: TGTGCCAGCAGTAATCCTCTAGCGATTAGCACAGATACGCAGTATTTT.